Below, 30 T cell receptor beta chains from the same sample are listed, as sequenced in a study of blood T cells in healthy people across ages. Using a J-beta primer mix together with a sample-barcoded 5' primer, a second PCR was run for roughly 6 to 11 cycles. One entry per CDR3 protein, called by TCRdb with MiXCR from the 5' RACE reads. The sample lists about 510,000 distinct CDR3 sequences; roughly a quarter were seen once. These data were also reused for a study on T cells of mothers and their children.

The sequencing input was blood. The receptors were sampled from a boy aged 2-15 years in good health.

This clonotype was recorded once. The chain is built from TRBV11-2 and TRBJ2-1; D is uncertain. The J call may be mistaken, given a closer DNA end match to TRBJ2-5. The CDR3 runs 14 residues. Germline V gives CDR1 SGHAT, CDR2 FQNNGV. The CDR3 sequence: CASGSGGPMDTQYF. The CDR3 DNA sequence: TGTGCCAGCGGCTCGGGCGGTCCGATGGACACCCAGTACTTC.

This clonotype occurred once. The chain recombines TRBV4-1 with TRBJ1-1; 7 bases are shared with TRBD1. The germline CDR1 and CDR2 sequences are MGHRA and YSYEKL. The CDR3 consists of 15 residues. V shed 4 bases, J shed 3 bases, and the junction held 8 bases outside the gene matches. The CDR3 protein is CASSRDRVGDTEAFF. The CDR3 region has the DNA TGCGCCAGCAGCCGTGACAGGGTTGGGGACACTGAAGCTTTCTTT.

This clonotype was observed a handful of times. V usage is TRBV7-8 and J usage is TRBJ1-2, with 7 bases that match TRBD1. The CDR3 runs to 13 residues. Germline CDR1 reads SGHVS; CDR2 reads FQNEAQ. Trimming cost V 2 bases and J 10 bases; bases outside gene matches: 7. The CDR3 is CASSLIGGDLYTF. DNA for the CDR3: TGTGCCAGCAGCTTAATAGGGGGCGACCTCTACACCTTC.

The rearrangement links TRBV5-1 to TRBJ2-5; 9 nucleotides match TRBD2. Judging by the DNA end, TRBJ2-7 fits better; the J call may be wrong. This CDR3 contains 14 residues. Germline V CDR1 and CDR2: SGHRS, YFSETQ. The CDR3 protein is CASNSGRPSYEQYF. The CDR3, as DNA: TGCGCCAGCAACAGCGGGAGGCCATCCTACGAGCAGTACTTC.

This chain joins TRBV7-3 and TRBJ2-5, with TRBD1 matching over 12 bases. Per germline, CDR1 SGHTA and CDR2 FQGTGA. The CDR3 is made up of 16 amino acids. V lost 5 bases and J lost 4; bases outside the gene matches: 8. In DNA form, the CDR3 reads TGTGCCAGCAGCCCCGGGACAGGGGGCGCCGTAGAGACCCAGTACTTC. Protein product: CASSPGTGGAVETQYF.

The chain joins TRBV20-1 to TRBJ2-6; D is perhaps TRBD1 or TRBD2 (5 bases each). Germline V gives CDR1 DFQATT, CDR2 SNEGSKA (reference sequence). The CDR3 runs to 17 residues. Trimming took off 2 bases at V and 1 base at J, with 15 bases between the two ends. DNA of the CDR3: TGCAGTGCTAGACCCCGAGGAGAGGGGTCTGGGGCCAACGTCCTGACTTTC. This encodes CSARPRGEGSGANVLTF.

V and J are TRBV28 and TRBJ2-3; 11 nucleotides align to TRBD2. The germline CDR1 and CDR2 sequences are MDHEN and SYDVKM. Trimming removed 8 bases from V and 2 bases from J; junction bases left unmatched: 3. The CDR3 totals 14 residues. This CDR3 reads CASSSGGTTDTQYF. The CDR3 DNA follows: TGTGCCAGCTCTAGCGGGGGGACCACAGATACGCAGTATTTT.

J is TRBJ1-4 and V is TRBV13; no clear D. The CDR3 extends over 14 amino acids. Trimming left V 3 bases short and J 0 bases short, with 5 bases between. From germline, CDR1 is PRHDT and CDR2 FYEKMQ (reference sequence). The CDR3 bases are TGTGCCAGCAGCTTCGGCCCAACTAATGAAAAACTGTTTTTT. Encoded protein: CASSFGPTNEKLFF. Full variable domain (outside the CDR3, taken from reference TRBV13 and TRBJ1-4): AAGVIQSPRHLIKEKRETATLKCYPIPRHDTVYWYQQGPGQDPQFLISFYEKMQSDKGSIPDRFSAQQFSDYHSELNMSSLELGDSALYFCASSFGPTNEKLFFGSGTQLSVL.

The V gene is TRBV20-1, the J gene TRBJ1-2; 9 bases align to TRBD1. Germline assignment: CDR1 DFQATT and CDR2 SNEGSKA (reference sequence). This CDR3 has 13 amino acids. V shed 4 bases, J shed 7 bases, and the junction held 7 bases outside the gene matches. CDR3 nucleotide sequence: TGCAGTGCTAATACAGGGGGCGCGAGTGGCTACACCTTC. Protein: CSANTGGASGYTF.

The chain is built from TRBV6-1 and TRBJ2-6; TRBD2 matches 8 bases. V gave up 3 bases and J gave up 1 base; unmatched junction bases: 8. Germline V lookup: CDR1 MNHNS, CDR2 SASEGT. This CDR3 is built from 18 residues. The CDR3 coding sequence is TGTGCCAGCAGTGACCCGGTGGCGGGAGGTTCTGGGGCCAACGTCCTGACTTTC. Protein: CASSDPVAGGSGANVLTF.

A few counts support this clonotype. This chain links TRBV12-5 with TRBJ2-5, with 7 bases identical to TRBD1. TRBJ2-1 explains the end of the DNA better; the J call may be wrong. CDR3 length: 16 residues. Germline lookup yields CDR1 LGHNT and CDR2 FRNRAP. The CDR3 bases are TGTGCTAGTGGTTTGGTCTGGACAGGTAATTACAATGAGCAGTTCTTC. Translation: CASGLVWTGNYNEQFF.

The chain uses TRBV5-5 and TRBJ2-7, with 10 bases that match TRBD2. Germline CDR1 and CDR2: SGHKS and YYEKEE (reference sequence). J lost 0 bases, V lost 2 bases, and 2 bases had no gene match. The CDR3 is 15 amino acids. The CDR3 DNA sequence: TGTGCCAGCAGCTTAAGCGGGAGGGTCTCCTACGAGCAGTACTTC. Translation: CASSLSGRVSYEQYF. The whole variable domain, remainder taken from reference TRBV5-5 and TRBJ2-7, is DAGVTQSPTHLIKTRGQQVTLRCSPISGHKSVSWYQQVLGQGPQFIFQYYEKEERGRGNFPDRFSARQFPNYSSELNVNALLLGDSALYLCASSLSGRVSYEQYFGPGTRLTVT.

This rearrangement joins TRBV6-5 to TRBJ2-5; 10 nucleotides line up with TRBD1. The J call may not be correct, given that the DNA end is closer to TRBJ2-7. Germline CDR1 is MNHEY and CDR2 is SVGAGI. The CDR3 has 18 amino acids. The CDR3 spells CASSYSTPDRGISYEQYF. The CDR3 bases are TGTGCCAGCAGTTACTCGACTCCGGACAGGGGGATCTCCTACGAGCAGTACTTC.

This clonotype was seen more than once but under ten times. This chain links TRBV15 with TRBJ2-5; 7 nucleotides line up with TRBD2. The CDR3 is made up of 15 amino acids. CDR1 is LNHNV and CDR2 is YYDKDF in the germline V gene (reference sequence). V was clipped by 1 base and J by 2 bases; unmatched bases: 4. The CDR3 DNA follows: TGTGCCACCAGCAGAGGCCCTAGCGGTCAAGAGACCCAGTACTTC. It specifies CATSRGPSGQETQYF.

This chain uses TRBV21-1 with TRBJ2-5; TRBD2 is the table's D call and was not checked against the DNA. TRBV21-1 is assigned pseudogene status. CDR3 size: 16 residues. Here the CDR3 DNA reads TGTGCCAGCAGCAAAGTGTCGGCGGGAGGGCGGGAGACCCAGTACTTC. The encoded protein is CASSKVSAGGRETQYF.

This clonotype was seen more than once but under ten times. This chain connects TRBV3-1 to TRBJ2-7; no clear D. The CDR3 covers 13 residues. V lost 0 bases to trimming and J lost 3 bases, with 6 bases between them. The germline V gene encodes CDR1 LGHDT and CDR2 YNNKEL (reference sequence). CDR3 residues: CASSQEASYEQYF. The CDR3 nucleotides read TGTGCCAGCAGCCAAGAAGCCAGCTACGAGCAGTACTTC.

V usage is TRBV6-1 and J usage is TRBJ2-5; 13 nucleotides line up with TRBD2. Germline V gene data show CDR1 as MNHNS and CDR2 as SASEGT. J gave up 4 bases and V 4 bases, and 6 bases lay outside the gene matches. This CDR3 spans 16 amino acids. CDR3 coding DNA: TGTGCCAGCAGTGCCCAACTAGCGGGGGGGCTAGAGACCCAGTACTTC. Its translation: CASSAQLAGGLETQYF.

This chain uses TRBV20-1 with TRBJ2-5; 7 bases fit TRBD2. Looked up from germline, CDR1 is DFQATT and CDR2 is SNEGSKA (reference sequence). V shed 0 bases, J shed 2 bases, and the junction held 9 bases outside the gene matches. This CDR3 is 16 amino acids long. For the CDR3, the DNA is TGCAGTGCTAGAGATCCCTGGCGGGGGATACAAGAGACCCAGTACTTC. This sequence encodes CSARDPWRGIQETQYF.

This chain joins TRBV20-1 and TRBJ1-3; no definite D call. The germline V and J ends were trimmed by 6 bases and 2 bases, with 17 bases remaining between them. In germline, CDR1 is DFQATT, CDR2 SNEGSKA (reference sequence). The CDR3 extends over 15 amino acids. CDR3 loop: CSATLPETPGNTIYF. As DNA, the CDR3 is TGCAGTGCCACTCTACCCGAAACTCCTGGAAACACCATATATTTT.

This chain links TRBV7-9 with TRBJ1-3; TRBD1 might be the D (5 bases). Germline V gene data show CDR1 as SEHNR and CDR2 as FQNEAQ (reference sequence). V was cut by 5 bases and J by 0 bases, with 11 bases left in between. CDR3 length: 15 amino acids. CDR3 nucleotides: TGTGCCAGCAGCACCTTAGACAGCTCTGGAAACACCATATATTTT. Translating gives CASSTLDSSGNTIYF.

The chain links TRBV5-8 to TRBJ1-4, with D unresolved. V lost 5 bases and J lost 4, with 12 bases in between. CDR3 length: 14 amino acids. Germline assignment: CDR1 SGHTS and CDR2 YDEGEE. In DNA, the CDR3 is TGTGCCAGCAGTTACCAAGCGGGTAATGAAAAACTGTTTTTT. Translating it yields CASSYQAGNEKLFF.

This clonotype appeared a few times. The chain carries TRBV20-1 and TRBJ1-5; D possibly corresponds to TRBD1 (6 bases). Trimming removed 6 bases at V and 7 bases at J, with 13 bases between. The germline V gene has CDR1 DFQATT and CDR2 SNEGSKA (reference sequence). The length of the CDR3 is 12 residues. In DNA form, the CDR3 reads TGCAGTGCCGGGGGCGGGGACCAGCCCCAGCATTTT. Protein: CSAGGGDQPQHF.

As DNA, the CDR3 is TGTGCCAGCAGCTCGCCCATGTCCTACGAGCAGTACTTC. The encoded protein is CASSSPMSYEQYF. This chain connects TRBV7-2 to TRBJ2-7, with D unresolved. The CDR3 consists of 13 residues. Trimming stripped 4 bases from V and 1 base from J, with 8 bases between. The germline gives CDR1 SGHTA, CDR2 FQGNSA.

This clonotype was counted a few times. The chain is built from TRBV27 and TRBJ2-7; D is possibly TRBD2 (5 bases). Trimming stripped 8 bases from V and 5 bases from J, with 16 bases between. Germline V lookup: CDR1 MNHEY, CDR2 SMNVEV (reference sequence). The CDR3 totals 13 residues. CDR3 loop: CASGRVSVDEQYF. The CDR3 coding sequence is TGTGCCAGCGGGCGGGTTTCCGTCGACGAGCAGTACTTC.

This clonotype was counted between two and nine times. This chain uses TRBV4-1 with TRBJ1-4; D uncertain. Trimming left V 3 bases short and J 6 bases short, with 20 bases between. The CDR3 covers 17 residues. Germline assignment: CDR1 MGHRA and CDR2 YSYEKL. This chain's CDR3 is CASSHEGYGETDEKLFF. CDR3 DNA sequence: TGCGCCAGCAGCCACGAAGGCTACGGCGAGACGGATGAAAAACTGTTTTTT.

This rearrangement joins TRBV7-2 to TRBJ1-4, with D tentatively TRBD1 (5 bases). With 5 bases removed from V and 7 bases from J, the gap between germline ends came to 14 bases. This CDR3 is 14 amino acids long. CDR1 and CDR2 (germline): SGHTA, FQGNSA. The DNA of the CDR3 is TGTGCCAGCAGCCCCGACCTGGGGGGTGAAAAACTGTTTTTT. Residues: CASSPDLGGEKLFF. The complete variable domain, with remaining parts taken from reference TRBV7-2 and TRBJ1-4, reads GAGVSQSPSNKVTEKGKDVELRCDPISGHTALYWYRQSLGQGLEFLIYFQGNSAPDKSGLPSDRFSAERTGGSVSTLTIQRTQQEDSAVYLCASSPDLGGEKLFFGSGTQLSVL.

Ten or more counts support this clonotype. V gene TRBV10-3 combines with J gene TRBJ1-2; D not certain. V was cut by 4 bases and J by 3 bases, with 12 bases left in between. This CDR3 is 14 amino acids long. Germline lookup yields CDR1 ENHRY and CDR2 SYGVKD. CDR3 in amino acids: CAISAPWGDYGYTF. The CDR3 region has the DNA TGTGCCATCAGTGCTCCATGGGGAGACTATGGCTACACCTTC.

This clonotype was recorded only once. The chain combines TRBV19 with TRBJ1-3, with D possibly matching TRBD1 (5 bases). The CDR3 sequence is 13 residues long. The V end lost 6 bases, the J end lost 5 bases, and 11 bases lay between the germline ends. The germline gives CDR1 LNHDA, CDR2 SQIVND (reference sequence). The CDR3 DNA follows: TGTGCCAGTAGCCCAGAGGGGCGAAACACCATATATTTT. It yields the protein CASSPEGRNTIYF.

V gene TRBV30 combines with J gene TRBJ2-7; D uncertain. The CDR3 is 11 amino acids. V dropped 1 base and J dropped 6 bases, with 7 bases sitting between them. Germline assignment: CDR1 GTSNPN and CDR2 SVGIG (reference sequence). DNA for the CDR3: TGTGCCTGGAGTGGGGCAGGCGAGCAGTACTTC. Protein product: CAWSGAGEQYF.

This clonotype was seen a handful of times. V and J are TRBV11-2 and TRBJ2-5, with D possibly TRBD2 on 7 matching bases. The V end lost 5 bases, the J end lost 5 bases, and 18 bases lay between the germline ends. There are 15 residues in the CDR3. Germline CDR1 and CDR2: SGHAT and FQNNGV. CDR3: CASSRGGGERETQYF. Written as DNA, the CDR3 is TGTGCCAGCAGCCGAGGGGGAGGGGAGAGGGAGACCCAGTACTTC.